This TCR beta chain was profiled in a study of radiation and T cells in renal cell carcinoma. CDR3 length: 14 amino acids. CDR1 and CDR2 (germline): ENHRY, SYGVKD. With V trimmed by 9 bases and J by 5 bases, 9 bases remained unmatched. Data came from immunoSEQ multiplex PCR; TCRdb stores just in-frame clones and leaves some out. The data contain roughly 100,000 clones, 75% to 90% of them singletons. The time point denotes: baseline pretreatment blood. The treatment is: 15 Gy SBRT to primary tumor, nephrectomy 4 weeks later. The chain has TRBV10-3 and TRBJ2-5; 10 nucleotides align to TRBD2. Source: blood, taken from a patient whose treatment included radiotherapy and nephrectomy. This clonotype originated in a man aged 50 or older with renal cell carcinoma. DNA for the CDR3: TGTGCCATTCGAGCGGGAGGGGGAGGGGAGACCCAGTACTTC. It encodes CAIRAGGGGETQYF.